Below, one TCR beta chain is given with its context. The germline CDR1 and CDR2 sequences are SGDLS and YYNGEE. The CDR3 covers 16 residues. V was cut by 0 bases and J by 3 bases, with 16 bases left in between. The data were taken from a study of blood T cell repertoires in COVID-19. Under the authors' procedure: Scientists estimated how many nucleated cells there were by amplifying reference gene primers. TCRdb keeps only in-frame clones here, not all; method: immunoSEQ multiplex PCR. The V and J calls and clone size were taken over from that table, and D and trimming were inferred from the DNA. The table lists around 450,000 clones, about 89% of them singletons.

Input material: peripheral blood. This sequence originates from a woman in her twenties or thirties with acute or convalescent COVID-19. The J gene is TRBJ2-7, the V gene TRBV9; D possibly corresponds to TRBD2 (6 bases). The CDR3 protein is CASSVGSGGFNYEQYF. Written as DNA, the CDR3 is TGTGCCAGCAGCGTAGGAAGTGGGGGGTTCAACTACGAGCAGTACTTC. Full variable domain (remainder filled in from reference TRBV9 and TRBJ2-7): DSGVTQTPKHLITATGQRVTLRCSPRSGDLSVYWYQQSLDQGLQFLIQYYNGEERAKGNILERFSAQQFPDLHSELNLSSLELGDSALYFCASSVGSGGFNYEQYFGPGTRLTVT.